This T cell receptor beta chain was found in a study of blood T cell repertoires in COVID-19. Study-level information: Whether acute or convalescent, the COVID-19 samples came from the United States, Italy and Spain. Sample material is recorded as cDNA or gDNA derived from T cells, B-cell-depleted T cells, or PBMCs.

Original analysis: Amplified reference gene primers provided the basis for estimating nucleated cell counts. Assay: immunoSEQ multiplex PCR; the TCRdb copy retains only in-frame clones and omits some. V and J calls and clone size come straight from that table; D and trimming were deduced from the DNA. The sample has approximately 360,000 clones, around 90% seen once. Trimming took 6 bases from V and 1 from J, leaving 18 bases between them. This CDR3 is built from 16 residues. Germline CDR1 and CDR2: LGHNT and FRNRAP. The clonotype was recovered from a man aged 18 to 30 with active or convalescent COVID-19. Source material: peripheral blood. V is TRBV12-5 and J is TRBJ1-1; TRBD1 might be the D (6 bases). CDR3 residues: CASGVGGLGSNTEAFF. In nucleotides, the CDR3 is TGTGCTAGTGGCGTAGGGGGTTTGGGATCGAACACTGAAGCTTTCTTT.